This TCR beta chain appears in the sequencing data of a study of blood T cell repertoires in COVID-19. Across the whole study: Recovered status applied to Cohort 3 donors who had two consecutive negative PCRs. It also applied to those with clearance or with symptom resolution.

Authors' data handling: Estimation of nucleated cell counts was performed using reference gene primer amplification. Generated by immunoSEQ multiplex PCR, the TCRdb table keeps only in-frame clones and is missing some. V and J calls and clone size are given by that table; D and trimming were obtained from the DNA. The repertoire holds fewer than 150,000 clones, with 84% as singletons. The participants were between roughly 18 and 90 years old and came from about two dozen US areas. Self-reported history from a screening survey and questionnaire set each donor's cohort. The CDR3 sequence is 14 residues long. Germline values: CDR1 SGHDT, CDR2 YYEEEE. The V end lost 0 bases, the J end lost 1 base, and 7 bases lay between the germline ends.

Sequenced material: PBMCs or T cells enriched from blood (not recorded which). The rearrangement links TRBV5-6 to TRBJ1-2; D uncertain. This receptor was taken from a middle-aged man in a cohort exposed to, infected with or recovered from COVID-19 (not recorded which). CDR3 DNA: TGTGCCAGCAGCTTGGGGAGGAGTAACTATGGCTACACCTTC. Its protein is CASSLGRSNYGYTF. Full variable domain (outside the CDR3, taken from reference TRBV5-6 and TRBJ1-2): DAGVTQSPTHLIKTRGQQVTLRCSPKSGHDTVSWYQQALGQGPQFIFQYYEEEERQRGNFPDRFSGHQFPNYSSELNVNALLLGDSALYLCASSLGRSNYGYTFGSGTRLTVV.